This T cell receptor (beta chain) came from a study of cytomegalovirus exposure and HLA in healthy donors. General study results and limits: Many donors carried some public TCRs, although rarity characterized most TCR sequences. As a later analysis showed, a missense DCLRE1C variant was linked to trimming of TCR beta V- and J-genes.

This CDR3 spans 14 amino acids. Turning to this clone: Its antigen is not known.

With 60 Vbeta and 13 Jbeta primers, the PCR was carried out. Produced via immunoSEQ multiplex PCR; TCRdb's table is partial and in-frame only. Its table records 85,000 to 110,000 clones. The sequence was obtained from a man aged 40-55 years in good health and CMV-seronegative. Sequenced sample: PBMCs. V gene TRBV1 combines with J gene TRBJ1-2; the table's D call, TRBD1, has no DNA check behind it. TRBV1 is a known pseudogene. The CDR3 DNA reads TGCACCAACAGGACAGGGCTATTCAACTATGGCTACACCTTC. Amino acids: CTNRTGLFNYGYTF.